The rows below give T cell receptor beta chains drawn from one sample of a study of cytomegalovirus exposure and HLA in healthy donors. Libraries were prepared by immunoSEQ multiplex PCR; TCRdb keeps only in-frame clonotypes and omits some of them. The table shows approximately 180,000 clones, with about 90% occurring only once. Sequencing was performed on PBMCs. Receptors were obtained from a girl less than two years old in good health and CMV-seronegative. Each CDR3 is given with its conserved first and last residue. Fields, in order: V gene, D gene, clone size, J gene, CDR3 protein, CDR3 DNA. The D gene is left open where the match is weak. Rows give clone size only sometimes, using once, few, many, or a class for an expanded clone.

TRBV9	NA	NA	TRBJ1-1	CASSVAAGFNTEAFF	TGTGCCAGCAGCGTAGCAGCGGGTTTTAACACTGAAGCTTTCTTT
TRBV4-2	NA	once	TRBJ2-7	CASSPKEPPEHPYEQYF	TGTGCCAGCAGCCCCAAAGAACCCCCGGAGCACCCCTACGAGCAGTACTTC
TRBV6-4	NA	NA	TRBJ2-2	CASSDPSEGGELFF	TGTGCCAGCAGTGACCCCAGCGAAGGCGGGGAGCTGTTTTTT
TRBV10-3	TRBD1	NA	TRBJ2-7	CAISGTAYEQYF	TGTGCCATCAGCGGGACAGCCTACGAGCAGTACTTC
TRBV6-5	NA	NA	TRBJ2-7	CASRRTGNGYYEQYF	TGTGCCAGCAGGAGAACAGGGAACGGCTATTACGAGCAGTACTTC
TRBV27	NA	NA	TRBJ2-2	CASSLLRGKTGELFF	TGTGCCAGCAGTCTATTAAGGGGGAAAACCGGGGAGCTGTTTTTT
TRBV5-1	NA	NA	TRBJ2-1	CASSFTGYNEQFF	TGCGCCAGCAGCTTTACGGGCTACAATGAGCAGTTCTTC
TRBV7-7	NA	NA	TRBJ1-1	CASSKTVNTEAFF	TGTGCTAGCAGCAAGACAGTGAACACTGAAGCTTTCTTT
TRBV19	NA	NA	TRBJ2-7	CASSIFGEQYF	TGTGCCAGTAGTATTTTCGGCGAGCAGTACTTC
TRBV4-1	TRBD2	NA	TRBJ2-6	CASSRWTSGGSTLAGANVLTF	TGCGCCAGCAGCCGATGGACTAGCGGGGGGTCCACCTTAGCTGGGGCCAACGTCCTGACTTTC
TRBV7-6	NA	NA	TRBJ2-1	CASSLARRIASNEQFF	TGTGCCAGCAGCTTAGCGCGCAGGATCGCTTCTAATGAGCAGTTCTTC
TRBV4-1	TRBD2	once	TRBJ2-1	CASSQSRPSGEYNEQFF	TGCGCCAGCAGCCAAAGCCGCCCTAGCGGCGAGTACAATGAGCAGTTCTTC
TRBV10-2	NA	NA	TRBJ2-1	CASNKNEQFF	TGCGCCAGCAATAAAAATGAGCAGTTCTTC
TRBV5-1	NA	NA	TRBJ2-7	CASSLTGPSYEQYF	TGCGCCAGCAGCTTGACAGGGCCGTCCTACGAGCAGTACTTC
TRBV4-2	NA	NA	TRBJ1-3	CASSQRWGGQIKNTIYF	TGTGCCAGCAGCCAAAGATGGGGGGGGCAGATAAAGAACACCATATATTTT
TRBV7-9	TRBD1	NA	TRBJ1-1	CASSPGQGAHTYEAFF	TGTGCCAGCAGCCCTGGACAGGGGGCTCACACGTATGAAGCTTTCTTT
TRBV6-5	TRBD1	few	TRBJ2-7	CASSYSTGGRTYEQYF	TGTGCCAGCAGTTACTCAACAGGGGGGCGGACCTACGAGCAGTACTTC
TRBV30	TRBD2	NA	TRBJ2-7	CAWSRGGSDEQYF	TGTGCCTGGAGTCGGGGGGGGTCTGACGAGCAGTACTTC